Here is one T cell receptor (beta chain) with its context. The antigen is undetermined. The data belong to a study of CD8 T cells in ankylosing spondylitis. Overall study results and limits: Ankylosing spondylitis blood appeared to be characterized by a TCR beta motif of under 10 highly homologous variants. Disease-associated clonotypes exhibited CD8+ identity and were relatively infrequent in peripheral blood. The authors reported significant enrichment of disease-linked clones in matched ankylosing spondylitis synovial fluid.

In making TCR beta libraries, quantitative 5'-RACE with molecular barcodes was used. TCRdb passed the 5' RACE reads through MiXCR, listing each CDR3 protein once. The sample contains a few hundred thousand distinct CDR3 sequences, about 10% of which appear only once. V lost 2 bases to trimming and J lost 5 bases; unmatched junction nucleotides: 6. Germline V gene data show CDR1 as LGHDT and CDR2 as YNNKEL (reference sequence). This CDR3 spans 15 amino acids. The sequence was obtained from a male donor with ankylosing spondylitis or in good health (not recorded which). Sequenced sample: blood, either unsorted or a sorted T cell fraction (not recorded which). The chain couples TRBV3-1 to TRBJ2-3; the match to TRBD2 covers 8 bases. DNA for the CDR3: TGTGCCAGCAGCCAAATGGCGGGAGGACAAGATACGCAGTATTTT. It yields the protein CASSQMAGGQDTQYF.